This T cell receptor beta chain came from a study of blood T cell repertoires in COVID-19. In the study overall: Material from acute and convalescent COVID-19 was sourced from the United States, Italy and Spain.

The CDR3 runs to 13 residues. V lost 4 bases and J 9 bases, leaving 13 bases between the germline ends. Germline assignment: CDR1 LGHNA and CDR2 YNFKEQ. This clone was counted a few times. Per the original methods: Cell counts per sample came from amplifying reference gene primers. Data came from immunoSEQ multiplex PCR; TCRdb stores just in-frame clones and leaves some out. V, J and clone size are taken as reported in that table, and D and trimming were inferred from the DNA itself. The sample shows about 290,000 clones, approximately 86% of them seen only once. Material for sequencing was peripheral blood. The chain recombines TRBV4-2 with TRBJ2-1, with D maybe TRBD2 (5 bases). This receptor was identified in a woman in her fifties or sixties with active or convalescent COVID-19. As DNA, the CDR3 is TGTGCCAGCAGCCCTAGGACCGGGGTTGAGCAGTTCTTC. This encodes CASSPRTGVEQFF.